A selection of T cell receptor beta chains follows, all from one sample in a study of T cells in Graves' hyperthyroidism and ophthalmopathy. TCRdb re-called the multiplex PCR reads through MiXCR, storing one row per CDR3 protein. Of a few hundred thousand distinct CDR3 sequences detected, 12% to 15% appear once; the ten largest clones hold around 20%. The sample consisted of blood. The receptors were gathered from a woman in her fifties or sixties with Graves' ophthalmopathy. Both conserved end residues are part of each CDR3. A D gene is named only where the DNA matches it firmly. Where a row states a size, it is once, few, many or the class of an expanded clone; other rows omit it.

TRBJ2-7,TRBD1,many,TRBV7-2,TGTGCCACCTCGGGACAGCCTACCTACGAGCAGTACTTC,CATSGQPTYEQYF
TRBJ2-4,-,many,TRBV7-2,TGTGCCAGCAGCTTAGAGGGTCGGTGGGGCATTCAGTACTTC,CASSLEGRWGIQYF
TRBJ2-7,TRBD1,few,TRBV6-5,TGTGCCAGCAGTTACTCAGGGACAGGGAGTTACGAGCAGTACTTC,CASSYSGTGSYEQYF
TRBJ2-7,-,many,TRBV30,TGTGCCTGGAGCCCTCTGGGGTACGAGCAGTACTTC,CAWSPLGYEQYF
TRBJ2-1,-,many,TRBV29-1,TGCAGCGTTGACGAGTCAAGCTCCTACAATGAGCAGTTCTTC,CSVDESSSYNEQFF
TRBJ2-2,-,many,TRBV18,TGTGCCAGCTCACGGAAAAACACCGGGGAGCTGTTTTTT,CASSRKNTGELFF
TRBJ2-7,-,-,TRBV20-1,TGCAGTGCTAGAGATCGTAAGCGGGCAACCTACGAGCAGTACTTC,CSARDRKRATYEQYF
TRBJ2-6,TRBD1,-,TRBV19,TGTGCCAGTAGCCCACTCGACAGGGCCGGGGCCAACGTCCTGACTTTC,CASSPLDRAGANVLTF
TRBJ2-7,TRBD2,many,TRBV7-2,TGTGCCAGCAGCTTATTGGGGGTAGCGGGTGCCTACGAGCAGTACTTC,CASSLLGVAGAYEQYF
TRBJ1-5,-,many,TRBV2,TGTGCCAGCAGTGATAAACAAGGGAATCAGCCCCAGCATTTT,CASSDKQGNQPQHF
TRBJ2-1,-,many,TRBV5-1,TGCGCCAGCAGGGGAGACTACAATGAGCAGTTCTTC,CASRGDYNEQFF
TRBJ1-2,TRBD1,many,TRBV3-1,TGTGCCAGCAGCTTCACTACGGACAGGGGAACTGGCTACACCTTC,CASSFTTDRGTGYTF
TRBJ2-1,-,few,TRBV29-1,TGCAGCGTTGTAGGCAACTACAATGAGCAGTTCTTC,CSVVGNYNEQFF
TRBJ2-5,TRBD2,few,TRBV5-6,TGTGCCAGCAGCCCCATTCTAGCGGGAAACCAAGAGACCCAGTACTTC,CASSPILAGNQETQYF
TRBJ2-7,-,many,TRBV3-1,TGTGCCAGCAGCCACGGGCCCCCCTACGAGCAGTACTTC,CASSHGPPYEQYF
TRBJ2-3,-,many,TRBV11-2,TGTGCCAGCAGCTTAGGGCGGGATAGGCCAGATACGCAGTATTTT,CASSLGRDRPDTQYF
TRBJ2-5,-,many,TRBV29-1,TGCAGCGTTACTTGGACGGGGCTGGGGGAGACCCAGTACTTC,CSVTWTGLGETQYF
TRBJ2-7,TRBD2,many,TRBV18,TGTGCCAGCTCACCGGGACTATCGGGAGGCCGCAATGGAGAGCAGTACTTC,CASSPGLSGGRNGEQYF
TRBJ2-1,-,many,TRBV7-2,TGTGCCAGCAGCTTAGCCCCTAGTGATCACAATGAGCAGTTCTTC,CASSLAPSDHNEQFF
TRBJ1-5,TRBD1,-,TRBV6-1,TGTGCCAGCAGTGAGTCGACAGGGCGGCCCCAGCATTTT,CASSESTGRPQHF
TRBJ2-7,-,few,TRBV18,TGTGCCAGCTCACCGGGGCATGGACTCGAGCAGTACTTC,CASSPGHGLEQYF
TRBJ1-4,TRBD1,-,TRBV20-1,TGCAGTGCTAGACAGGGGGCAGATGAAAAACTGTTTTTT,CSARQGADEKLFF
TRBJ2-7,TRBD1,few,TRBV6-2/TRBV6-3,TGTGCCAGCAGTTGGGTCAGGGGGTACGAGCAGTACTTC,CASSWVRGYEQYF
TRBJ2-6,TRBD1,few,TRBV19,TGTGCCAGTAGTGTTAGACAGGGTCTGACTTTCACGGGGGGGGCCAACGTCCTGACTTTC,CASSVRQGLTFTGGANVLTF
TRBJ2-5,-,few,TRBV27,TGTGCCAGCAGGCCCTTGGGACCCCAAGAGACCCAGTACTTC,CASRPLGPQETQYF
TRBJ2-1,TRBD1,-,TRBV6-2/TRBV6-3,TGTGCCAGCACTGACACAGGGGAGTACTACAATGAGCAGTTCTTC,CASTDTGEYYNEQFF
TRBJ1-1,-,-,TRBV7-3,TGTGCCAGCAGCCTACAGGGTTCGGGCACTGAAGCTTTCTTT,CASSLQGSGTEAFF
TRBJ2-5,TRBD2,many,TRBV11-2,TGTGCCAGCAGCGAAGCGCCGACTAGCGGGAGAGAGACCCAGTACTTC,CASSEAPTSGRETQYF
TRBJ2-1,TRBD2,few,TRBV19,TGTGCCAGTAGTATAGATCGGGTGAGGAGCGGGGGGGGGGATGAGCAGTTCTTC,CASSIDRVRSGGGDEQFF
TRBJ2-1,-,many,TRBV29-1,TGCAGCGGTGAATCTCTCAATGAGCAGTTCTTC,CSGESLNEQFF
TRBJ2-1,TRBD1,few,TRBV6-1,TGTGCCAGCTCTAGGACAGGGTCTACCAATGAGCAGTTCTTC,CASSRTGSTNEQFF
TRBJ2-5,-,-,TRBV4-1,TGCGCCAGCACCCGGACTGCGGGCTTACAAGAGACCCAGTACTTC,CASTRTAGLQETQYF
TRBJ2-7,TRBD2,many,TRBV3-1,TGTGCCAGCAGCCAAGAAGGGGGACTAGCGTACCCTGCCTACGAGCAGTACTTC,CASSQEGGLAYPAYEQYF
TRBJ2-1,TRBD1,-,TRBV28,TGTGCCAGCAGCTTGAATGCCGGGACAGGGTACCACAATGAGCAGTTCTTC,CASSLNAGTGYHNEQFF
TRBJ2-1,TRBD1,few,TRBV6-1,TGTGCCAGCAGGGCCCGGGACAGGGAACAAGGTGAGCAGTTCTTC,CASRARDREQGEQFF
TRBJ2-1,-,-,TRBV18,TGTGCCAGCTCACCACCTCAGGGGCTACCCTTCTACAATGAGCAGTTCTTC,CASSPPQGLPFYNEQFF
TRBJ2-2,TRBD2,-,TRBV19,TGTGCCAGTAGTCGCCCGGGACTAGCGACCGGGGAGCTGTTTTTT,CASSRPGLATGELFF
TRBJ1-5,TRBD1,-,TRBV2,TGTGCCAGCAGCGGAGGACAGGGGGCTAAGCCCCAGCATTTT,CASSGGQGAKPQHF
TRBJ1-4,TRBD1,few,TRBV28,TGTGCCAGCAGGACAGGGGGAGCAACTAATGAAAAACTGTTTTTT,CASRTGGATNEKLFF
TRBJ2-5,-,many,TRBV7-3,TGTGCCAGCAGCGCAAACCCCGCAGGGCTAGAGACCCAGTACTTC,CASSANPAGLETQYF
TRBJ1-5,TRBD1,-,TRBV12-3/TRBV12-4,TGTGCCAGCAGTCCCCGGACAGGGGGTCGGCCCCAGCATTTT,CASSPRTGGRPQHF
TRBJ2-1,-,many,TRBV10-3,TGTGCCATCAGTTCGGGACTTATCTACAATGAGCAGTTCTTC,CAISSGLIYNEQFF
TRBJ2-1,TRBD2,many,TRBV7-9,TGTGCCAGCAGTTCCGGGACTAGCGGGAACCGAAACTACAATGAGCAGTTCTTC,CASSSGTSGNRNYNEQFF
TRBJ2-6,-,few,TRBV6-1,TGTGCCAGCTCCGTTATGAGCTCTGGGGCCAACGTCCTGACTTTC,CASSVMSSGANVLTF
TRBJ2-3,-,many,TRBV28,TGTGCCAGCAGTGAGACAGCCGTGACTAGCACAGATACGCAGTATTTT,CASSETAVTSTDTQYF
TRBJ1-2,-,-,TRBV15,TGTGCCACCAGCTTCGGGGGGGGGGACTATGGCTACACCTTC,CATSFGGGDYGYTF
TRBJ2-1,TRBD2,few,TRBV20-1,TGCAGCGCTTTGCGGGAGAGCTCCTACAATGAGCAGTTCTTC,CSALRESSYNEQFF
TRBJ2-5,-,many,TRBV5-1,TGCGCCAGCAGCTTGGAAGGACAGCAAGAGACCCAGTACTTC,CASSLEGQQETQYF
TRBJ1-5,-,-,TRBV2,TGTGCCAGCAGTGTGGTGGGGCAAGGTCAGCCCCAGCATTTT,CASSVVGQGQPQHF
TRBJ1-1,TRBD1,-,TRBV29-1,TGCAGCGTCCCCTCAGGGGGGGACGCTGAAGCTTTCTTT,CSVPSGGDAEAFF
TRBJ1-1,TRBD1,many,TRBV27,TGTGCCAGCAGTTTAAGGGGACAGGGCGACCTGAACACTGAAGCTTTCTTT,CASSLRGQGDLNTEAFF
TRBJ2-2,-,-,TRBV28,TGTGCCAGCAGTTTGGGAGGGGGCGGCTCCGGGGAGCTGTTTTTT,CASSLGGGGSGELFF
TRBJ1-1,-,many,TRBV27,TGTGCCAGCAGTGGGGGTTCCTACGCTTTCTTT,CASSGGSYAFF
TRBJ2-5,-,few,TRBV12-3/TRBV12-4,TGTGCCAGCAGTTTCCCTAGCGGAGGGGGGTACCAAGAGACCCAGTACTTC,CASSFPSGGGYQETQYF
TRBJ2-3,TRBD2,many,TRBV3-1,TGTGCCAGCAGCCAACACCGGACTAGCGGGAGGGGTCCCCTCACAGATACGCAGTATTTT,CASSQHRTSGRGPLTDTQYF
TRBJ2-3,TRBD2,once,TRBV7-2,TGTGCCAGCAGCATCCGGACTAGCGGGAGCGATACGCAGTATTTT,CASSIRTSGSDTQYF
TRBJ2-2,TRBD1,few,TRBV6-1,TGTGCCAGTGCAAGGGGGCTGAGAGCCGGGGAGCTGTTTTTT,CASARGLRAGELFF
TRBJ2-7,-,few,TRBV29-1,TGCAGCGTTGAAGATGGGAGCTGGGAGCAGTACTTC,CSVEDGSWEQYF
TRBJ2-2,-,many,TRBV6-1,TGTGCCAGCAGTGAATGGAGGGGTGGCACCGGGGAGCTGTTTTTT,CASSEWRGGTGELFF